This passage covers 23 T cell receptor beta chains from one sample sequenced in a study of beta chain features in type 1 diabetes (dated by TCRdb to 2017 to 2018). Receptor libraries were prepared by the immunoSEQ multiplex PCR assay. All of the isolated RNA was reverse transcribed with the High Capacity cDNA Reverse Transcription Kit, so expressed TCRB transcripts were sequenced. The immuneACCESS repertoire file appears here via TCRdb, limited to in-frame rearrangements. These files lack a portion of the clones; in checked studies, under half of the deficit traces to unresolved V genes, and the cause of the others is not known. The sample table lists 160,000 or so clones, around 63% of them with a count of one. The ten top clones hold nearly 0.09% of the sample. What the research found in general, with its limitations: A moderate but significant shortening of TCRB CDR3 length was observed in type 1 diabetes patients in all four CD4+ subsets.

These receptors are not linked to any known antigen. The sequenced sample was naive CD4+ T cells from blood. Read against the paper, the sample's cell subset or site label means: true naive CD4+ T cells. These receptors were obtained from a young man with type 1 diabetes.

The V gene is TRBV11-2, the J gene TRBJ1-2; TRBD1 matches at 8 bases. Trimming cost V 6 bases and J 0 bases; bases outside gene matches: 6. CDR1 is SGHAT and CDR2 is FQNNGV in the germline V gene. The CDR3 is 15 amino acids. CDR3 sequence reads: CASRSDRVTNYGYTF. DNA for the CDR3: TGTGCCAGCAGGTCGGACAGGGTAACTAACTATGGCTACACCTTC.

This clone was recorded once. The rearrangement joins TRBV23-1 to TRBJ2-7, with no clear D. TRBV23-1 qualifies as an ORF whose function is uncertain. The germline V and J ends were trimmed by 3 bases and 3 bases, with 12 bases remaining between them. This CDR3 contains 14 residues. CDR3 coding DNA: TGCGCCAGCAGTCATCGACCCTTATTCTACGAGCAGTACTTC. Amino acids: CASSHRPLFYEQYF.

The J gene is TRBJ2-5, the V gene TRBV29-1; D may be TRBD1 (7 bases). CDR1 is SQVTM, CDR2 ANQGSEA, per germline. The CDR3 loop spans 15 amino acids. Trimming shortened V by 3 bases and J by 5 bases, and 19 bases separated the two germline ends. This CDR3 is CSVEGGQSAGETQYF. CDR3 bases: TGCAGCGTTGAGGGGGGACAGTCGGCCGGGGAGACCCAGTACTTC.

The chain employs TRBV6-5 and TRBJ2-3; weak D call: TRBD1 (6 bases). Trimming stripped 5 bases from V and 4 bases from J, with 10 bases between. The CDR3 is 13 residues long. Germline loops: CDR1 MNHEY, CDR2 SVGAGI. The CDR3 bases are TGTGCCAGCAGTATACAGGGTTCAGATACGCAGTATTTT. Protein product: CASSIQGSDTQYF.

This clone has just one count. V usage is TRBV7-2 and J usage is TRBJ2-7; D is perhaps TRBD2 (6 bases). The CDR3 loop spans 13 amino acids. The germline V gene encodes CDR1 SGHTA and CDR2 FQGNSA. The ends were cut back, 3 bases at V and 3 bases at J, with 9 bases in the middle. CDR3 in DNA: TGTGCCAGCAGCTTTTTGGACTACTACGAGCAGTACTTC. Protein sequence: CASSFLDYYEQYF.

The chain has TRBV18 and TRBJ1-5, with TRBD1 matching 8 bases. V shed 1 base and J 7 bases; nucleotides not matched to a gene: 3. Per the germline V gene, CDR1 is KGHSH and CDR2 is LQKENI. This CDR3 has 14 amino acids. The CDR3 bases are TGTGCCAGCTCACCACTTACAGGGGGACAGCCCCAGCATTTT. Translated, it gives CASSPLTGGQPQHF.

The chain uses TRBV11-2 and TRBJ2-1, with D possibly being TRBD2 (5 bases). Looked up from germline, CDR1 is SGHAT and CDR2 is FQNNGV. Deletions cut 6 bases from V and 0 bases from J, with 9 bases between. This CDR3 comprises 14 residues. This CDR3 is CASRREGSYNEQFF. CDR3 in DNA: TGTGCCAGCAGGAGAGAGGGCTCCTACAATGAGCAGTTCTTC.

The CDR3 sequence is CASSQGQGIETQYF. CDR3 DNA: TGCGCCAGCAGCCAAGGGCAGGGGATTGAGACCCAGTACTTC. The chain uses TRBV4-3 and TRBJ2-5; weak D call: TRBD1 (6 bases). The CDR3 consists of 14 residues. Trimming removed 1 base from V and 5 bases from J, with 11 bases in between. Per the germline V gene, CDR1 is LGHNA and CDR2 is YSLEER.

The CDR3 nucleotides read TGTGCCAGCAGCTTGAGCCCAGCATCCTCCTACAATGAGCAGTTCTTC. Its protein is CASSLSPASSYNEQFF. V and J are TRBV5-6 and TRBJ2-1, with D unresolved. The CDR3 is 16 amino acids. Per the germline V gene, CDR1 is SGHDT and CDR2 is YYEEEE. Trimming took 1 base from V and 0 from J, leaving 11 bases between them.

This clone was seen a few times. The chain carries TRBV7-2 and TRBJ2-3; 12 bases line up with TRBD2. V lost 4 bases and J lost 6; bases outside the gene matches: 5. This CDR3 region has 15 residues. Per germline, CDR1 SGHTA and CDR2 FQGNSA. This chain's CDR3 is CASSWTSGVRDTQYF. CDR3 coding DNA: TGTGCCAGCAGCTGGACTAGCGGGGTCCGGGATACGCAGTATTTT.

CDR3 region: CASSLALGQGSNEQYF. CDR3 in DNA: TGTGCCAGCAGCTTAGCGCTGGGACAGGGCAGCAACGAGCAGTACTTC. This chain connects TRBV7-2 to TRBJ2-7, with 9 nucleotides matching TRBD1. Germline lookup yields CDR1 SGHTA and CDR2 FQGNSA. The junction had 8 bases not matched to a gene; V was cut back by 0 bases and J by 5 bases. The CDR3 loop spans 16 amino acids. The whole variable domain, remainder taken from reference TRBV7-2 and TRBJ2-7, is GAGVSQSPSNKVTEKGKDVELRCDPISGHTALYWYRQSLGQGLEFLIYFQGNSAPDKSGLPSDRFSAERTGGSVSTLTIQRTQQEDSAVYLCASSLALGQGSNEQYFGPGTRLTVT.

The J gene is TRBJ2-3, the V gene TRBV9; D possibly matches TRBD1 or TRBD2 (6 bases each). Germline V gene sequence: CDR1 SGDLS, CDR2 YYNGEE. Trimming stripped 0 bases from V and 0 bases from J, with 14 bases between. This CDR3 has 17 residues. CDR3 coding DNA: TGTGCCAGCAGCGTAGAGTACGGGGGCCCTAGCACAGATACGCAGTATTTT. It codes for CASSVEYGGPSTDTQYF.

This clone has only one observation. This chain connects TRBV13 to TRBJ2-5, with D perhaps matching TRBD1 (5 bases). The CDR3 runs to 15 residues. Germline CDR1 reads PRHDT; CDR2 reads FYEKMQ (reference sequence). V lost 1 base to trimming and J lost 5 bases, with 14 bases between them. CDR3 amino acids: CASSLELGPPETQYF. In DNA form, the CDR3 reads TGTGCCAGCAGCTTAGAGTTGGGGCCCCCGGAGACCCAGTACTTC. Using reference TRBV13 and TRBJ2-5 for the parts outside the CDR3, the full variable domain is AAGVIQSPRHLIKEKRETATLKCYPIPRHDTVYWYQQGPGQDPQFLISFYEKMQSDKGSIPDRFSAQQFSDYHSELNMSSLELGDSALYFCASSLELGPPETQYFGPGTRLLVL.

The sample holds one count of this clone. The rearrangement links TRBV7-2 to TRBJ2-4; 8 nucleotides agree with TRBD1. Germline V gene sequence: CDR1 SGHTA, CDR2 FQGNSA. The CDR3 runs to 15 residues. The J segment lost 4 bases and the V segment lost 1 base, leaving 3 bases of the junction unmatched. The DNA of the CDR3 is TGTGCCAGCAGCTTAGGGGGACAGGAGAAAAACATTCAGTACTTC. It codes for CASSLGGQEKNIQYF.

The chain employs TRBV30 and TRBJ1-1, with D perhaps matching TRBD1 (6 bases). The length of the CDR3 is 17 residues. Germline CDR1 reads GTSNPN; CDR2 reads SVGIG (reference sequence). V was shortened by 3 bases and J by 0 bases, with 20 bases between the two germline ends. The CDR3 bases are TGTGCCTGGAGCCCCTGGGCAGGGGTTACCATGAACACTGAAGCTTTCTTT. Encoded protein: CAWSPWAGVTMNTEAFF.

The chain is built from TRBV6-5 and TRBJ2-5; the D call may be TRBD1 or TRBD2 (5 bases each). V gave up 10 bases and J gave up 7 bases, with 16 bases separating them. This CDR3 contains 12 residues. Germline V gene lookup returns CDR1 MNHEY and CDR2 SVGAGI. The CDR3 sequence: CATLDSTRTQYF. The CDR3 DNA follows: TGTGCCACCCTTGACAGCACTAGGACCCAGTACTTC.

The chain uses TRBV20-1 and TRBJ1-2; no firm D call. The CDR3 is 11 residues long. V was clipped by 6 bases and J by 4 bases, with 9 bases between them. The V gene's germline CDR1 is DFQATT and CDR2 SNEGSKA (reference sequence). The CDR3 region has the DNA TGCAGTGCGAGACGCAGCTATGGCTACACCTTC. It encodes CSARRSYGYTF.

CDR3 loop: CASSQQRGEGYEQFF. The CDR3 nucleotides read TGCGCCAGCAGCCAACAACGGGGGGAAGGCTATGAGCAGTTCTTC. The chain is built from TRBV4-3 and TRBJ2-1; 7 bases are shared with TRBD2. The germline V gene encodes CDR1 LGHNA and CDR2 YSLEER. Losses at the gene ends were 2 bases for V and 8 bases for J; bases not matched to a gene: 9. This CDR3 is built from 15 residues.

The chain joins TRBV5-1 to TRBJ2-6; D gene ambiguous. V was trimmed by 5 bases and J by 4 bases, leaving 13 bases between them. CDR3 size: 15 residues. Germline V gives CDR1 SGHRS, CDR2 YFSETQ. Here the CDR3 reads CASSRTQNGANVLTF. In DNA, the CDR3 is TGCGCCAGCAGTCGAACGCAAAACGGGGCCAACGTCCTGACTTTC. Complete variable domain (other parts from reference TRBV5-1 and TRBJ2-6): KAGVTQTPRYLIKTRGQQVTLSCSPISGHRSVSWYQQTPGQGLQFLFEYFSETQRNKGNFPGRFSGRQFSNSRSEMNVSTLELGDSALYLCASSRTQNGANVLTFGAGSRLTVL.

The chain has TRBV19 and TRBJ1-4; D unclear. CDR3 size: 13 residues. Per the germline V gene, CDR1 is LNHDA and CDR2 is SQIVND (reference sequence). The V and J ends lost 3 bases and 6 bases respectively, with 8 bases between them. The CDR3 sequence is CASSIHRDEKLFF. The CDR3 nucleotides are TGTGCCAGTAGTATTCACCGTGATGAAAAACTGTTTTTT.

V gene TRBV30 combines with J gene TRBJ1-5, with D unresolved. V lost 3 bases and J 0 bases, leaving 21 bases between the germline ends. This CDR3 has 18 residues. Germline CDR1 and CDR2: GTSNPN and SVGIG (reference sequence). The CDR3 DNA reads TGTGCCTGGAGGAGTCACCGACTCGGAGGTGATAGCAATCAGCCCCAGCATTTT. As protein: CAWRSHRLGGDSNQPQHF.

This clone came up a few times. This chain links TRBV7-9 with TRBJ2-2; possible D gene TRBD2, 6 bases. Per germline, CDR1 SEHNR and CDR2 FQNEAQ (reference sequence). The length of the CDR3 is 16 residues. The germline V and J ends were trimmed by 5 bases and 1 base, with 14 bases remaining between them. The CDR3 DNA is TGTGCCAGCAGCCATTGGAGGGAGAAGAACACCGGGGAGCTGTTTTTT. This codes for CASSHWREKNTGELFF.

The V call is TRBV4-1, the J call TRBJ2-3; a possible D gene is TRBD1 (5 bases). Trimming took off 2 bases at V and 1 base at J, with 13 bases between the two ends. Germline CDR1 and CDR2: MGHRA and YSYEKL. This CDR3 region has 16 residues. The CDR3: CASSQLWGFGTDTQYF. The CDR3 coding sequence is TGCGCCAGCAGCCAACTTTGGGGCTTCGGCACAGATACGCAGTATTTT.